Listed below are T cell receptor beta chains from one sample, sequenced in a study of blood T cell repertoires in COVID-19. TCRdb keeps only in-frame clones here, not all; method: immunoSEQ multiplex PCR. The table lists approximately 49,000 clones, roughly four fifths of them singletons. Sequenced: peripheral blood. All receptors derive from an older woman with acute or convalescent COVID-19. CDR3s include the opening cysteine and the closing phenylalanine or tryptophan. A D gene is named only where the DNA matches it firmly.

>TRBJ2-1|TRBD1|TRBV7-6
CASSLMGQELYNEQFF
TGTGCCAGCAGCTTAATGGGACAGGAGCTCTACAATGAGCAGTTCTTC
>TRBJ1-1|NA|TRBV24-1
CATSDFQSVNTEAFF
TGTGCCACCAGTGATTTTCAATCGGTTAACACTGAAGCTTTCTTT
>TRBJ2-7|TRBD1|TRBV28
CASSLGGTGSYEQYF
TGTGCCAGCAGTCTAGGAGGGACAGGGTCCTACGAGCAGTACTTC
>TRBJ2-2|TRBD2|TRBV5-1
CASSISGKNTGELFF
TGCGCCAGCAGCATAAGCGGGAAGAACACCGGGGAGCTGTTTTTT
>TRBJ1-1|TRBD1|TRBV7-9
CASSQTGGRTEAFF
TGTGCCAGCAGCCAGACAGGGGGCCGGACTGAAGCTTTCTTT
>TRBJ2-7|NA|TRBV5-3
CARSCQTSLSRAYEQYF
TGTGCCAGAAGCTGCCAAACTAGCCTTAGTCGGGCCTACGAGCAGTACTTC
>TRBJ1-6|TRBD1|TRBV4-2
CASRGDRGNSPLHF
TGTGCCAGCAGGGGGGACAGGGGGAATTCACCCCTCCACTTT
>TRBJ1-3|NA|TRBV7-9
CASSLERSFGNTIYF
TGTGCCAGCAGCTTAGAGCGGAGTTTTGGAAACACCATATATTTT
>TRBJ2-7|TRBD1|TRBV7-8
CASSLVDRGPGEQYF
TGTGCCAGCAGCTTAGTCGACAGGGGGCCGGGCGAGCAGTACTTC
>TRBJ1-1|TRBD1|TRBV13
CASSGEGQVGNTEAFF
TGTGCCAGCAGCGGGGAGGGACAGGTGGGAAACACTGAAGCTTTCTTT
>TRBJ1-1|NA|TRBV7-8
CASSLMGAGNTEAFF
TGTGCCAGCAGCTTAATGGGGGCAGGGAACACTGAAGCTTTCTTT
>TRBJ2-1|NA|TRBV9
CASSVDGISYNEQFF
TGTGCCAGCAGCGTAGACGGGATCTCCTACAATGAGCAGTTCTTC
>TRBJ1-1|TRBD1|TRBV11-2
CASSQGQGANTEAFF
TGTGCCAGCAGCCAAGGACAGGGGGCGAACACTGAAGCTTTCTTT
>TRBJ2-3|TRBD2|TRBV28
CASTLGGAGGGDTQYF
TGTGCCAGCACCTTAGGGGGAGCGGGAGGTGGGGATACGCAGTATTTT
>TRBJ1-2|NA|TRBV12-3/TRBV12-4
CASSLGSDYGYTF
TGTGCCAGCAGTTTAGGTTCGGACTATGGCTACACCTTC
>TRBJ2-1|TRBD2|TRBV19
CASSIVSAGGPRDEQFF
TGTGCCAGTAGTATAGTATCGGCGGGAGGGCCTCGGGATGAGCAGTTCTTC
>TRBJ1-2|NA|TRBV5-1
CASSPAANYGYTF
TGCGCCAGCAGCCCGGCGGCTAACTATGGCTACACCTTC
>TRBJ1-2|TRBD1|TRBV10-3
CAISEGQGWYGYTF
TGTGCCATCAGTGAGGGACAGGGTTGGTATGGCTACACCTTC
>TRBJ2-5|TRBD2|TRBV6-5
CASSQLAGGGTQYF
TGTGCCAGCAGCCAACTCGCGGGGGGAGGGACCCAGTACTTC
>TRBJ1-6|NA|TRBV5-6
CASSHEENYNSPLHF
TGTGCCAGCAGTCACGAGGAAAACTATAATTCACCCCTCCACTTT
>TRBJ2-1|TRBD2|TRBV7-2
CASAFGGGLLNEQFF
TGTGCCAGCGCCTTCGGCGGGGGGCTTTTGAATGAGCAGTTCTTC
>TRBJ1-6|NA|TRBV28
CASREAPRGNSPLHF
TGTGCCAGCAGGGAAGCCCCAAGGGGGAATTCACCCCTCCACTTT
>TRBJ2-2|TRBD1|TRBV5-1
CASSLRTGGTGELFF
TGCGCCAGCAGCTTGCGTACAGGGGGCACCGGGGAGCTGTTTTTT